This T cell receptor (beta chain) was identified in a study of blood T cell repertoires in COVID-19. Across the study: Samples of COVID-19 (acute and convalescent) were obtained from the United States, Italy and Spain. T cells, B-cell-depleted T cells, or PBMCs provided the cDNA or gDNA that served as material.

Study processing details: Using reference gene primer amplification, nucleated cell counts were estimated. Only in-frame clones appear in the TCRdb table, and some are missing; sequencing was by immunoSEQ multiplex PCR. D and trimming were read from the DNA, whereas the V and J calls and clone size are those reported in that table. Found here are fewer than 350,000 clones, about four fifths of them singletons; the top ten hold over 2.5%. Trimming at V came to 3 bases and at J to 6 bases, leaving 11 bases not matched to a gene. The CDR3 is 17 amino acids. In germline, CDR1 is LGHDT, CDR2 YNNKEL (reference sequence).

This chain links TRBV3-1 (or the pseudogene TRBV3-2) with TRBJ2-1; TRBD1 aligns across 10 bases. This TCR derives from a woman aged 55-69 years with active or convalescent COVID-19. Sequencing was done on a sample of peripheral blood. CDR3 amino acids: CASSQGARTGGFNEQFF. CDR3 in DNA: TGTGCCAGCAGCCAGGGGGCTCGGACAGGGGGATTCAATGAGCAGTTCTTC.